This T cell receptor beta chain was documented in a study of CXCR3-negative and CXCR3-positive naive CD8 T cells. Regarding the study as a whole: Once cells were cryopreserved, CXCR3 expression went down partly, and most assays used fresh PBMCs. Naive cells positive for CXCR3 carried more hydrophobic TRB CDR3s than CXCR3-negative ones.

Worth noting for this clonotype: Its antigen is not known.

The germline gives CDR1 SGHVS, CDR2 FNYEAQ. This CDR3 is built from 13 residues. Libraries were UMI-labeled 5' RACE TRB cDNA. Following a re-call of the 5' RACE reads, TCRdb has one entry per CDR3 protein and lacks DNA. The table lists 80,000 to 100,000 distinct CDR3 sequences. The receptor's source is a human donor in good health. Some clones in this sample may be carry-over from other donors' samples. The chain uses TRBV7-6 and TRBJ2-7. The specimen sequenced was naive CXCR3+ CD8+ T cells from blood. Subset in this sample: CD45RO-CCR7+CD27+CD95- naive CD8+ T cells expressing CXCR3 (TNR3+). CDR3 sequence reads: CASSGQDPYEQYF.